The sequence of this T cell receptor (beta chain) was determined in a study of beta chain features in type 1 diabetes. About the research overall: Cell yields, gender and age were comparable in patients and healthy donors.

With respect to this clone: Its specificity is unknown. Other DNA sequences in the same sample also yield this CDR3.

This CDR3 has 13 amino acids. V was clipped by 7 bases and J by 1 base; unmatched bases: 3. CDR1 SQVTM and CDR2 ANQGSEA come from the germline V gene. cDNA synthesis used the whole RNA isolate, giving expressed TCRB sequences. Clones were read by immunoSEQ multiplex PCR, and TCRdb kept only the in-frame ones, dropping some. This sample yields a few hundred thousand clones, of which 16% are seen a single time; about 0.092% belongs to the top ten. Study-wide results and caveats: Type 1 diabetes patients had moderately but significantly shorter TCRB CDR3s in all four CD4+ subsets.

This TCR came from a man aged 30 to 39 with type 1 diabetes. V and J are TRBV29-1 and TRBJ2-3; 9 bases map to TRBD1. The sequencing input was naive CD4+ T cells from blood. The CDR3 is CSARTGGTDTQYF. Written as DNA, the CDR3 is TGCAGCGCACGGACAGGGGGCACAGATACGCAGTATTTT.